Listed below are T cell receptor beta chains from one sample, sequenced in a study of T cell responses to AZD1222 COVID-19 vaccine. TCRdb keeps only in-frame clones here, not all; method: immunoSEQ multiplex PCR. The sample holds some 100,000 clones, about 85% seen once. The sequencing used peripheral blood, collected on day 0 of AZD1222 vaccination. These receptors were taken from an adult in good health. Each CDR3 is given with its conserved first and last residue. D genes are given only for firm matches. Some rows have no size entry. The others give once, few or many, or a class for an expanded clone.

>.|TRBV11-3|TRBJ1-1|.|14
TGTGCCAGCAGCTTACGAGGGGGGAACACTGAAGCTTTCTTT
CASSLRGGNTEAFF
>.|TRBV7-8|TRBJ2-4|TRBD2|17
TGTGCCAGCAGCTTGGGACTAGCGGGATCGAGTGGGCACATTCAGTACTTC
CASSLGLAGSSGHIQYF
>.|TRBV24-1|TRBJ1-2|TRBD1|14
TGTGCCACCAGTGATTCGACAGGGGAGTATGGCTACACCTTC
CATSDSTGEYGYTF
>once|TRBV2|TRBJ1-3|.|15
TGTGCCAGCAGAGCCGAACTGTTACAGGGAAACACCATATATTTT
CASRAELLQGNTIYF
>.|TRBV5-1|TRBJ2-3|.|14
TGCGCCAGCAGCTTGGGACTAGGTACAGATACGCAGTATTTT
CASSLGLGTDTQYF
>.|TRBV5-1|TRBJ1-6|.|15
TGCGCCAGCAGCTTGGAAGCCCTCCTCGGGTCACCCCTCCACTTT
CASSLEALLGSPLHF
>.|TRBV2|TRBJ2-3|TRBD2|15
TGTGCCAGCAGTGAAGATACTAGCGGCACAGATACGCAGTATTTT
CASSEDTSGTDTQYF
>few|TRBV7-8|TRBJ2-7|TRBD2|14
TGTGCCAGCAGCCCTCCGGGACTAGCGTACGAGCAGTACTTC
CASSPPGLAYEQYF
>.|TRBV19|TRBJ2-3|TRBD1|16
TGTGCCAGTACGAGGAAAACAGGGGATTTCGCAGATACGCAGTATTTT
CASTRKTGDFADTQYF
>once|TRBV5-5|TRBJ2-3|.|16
TGTGCCAGCAGCTTGTATGAGGGGGAGTCCACAGATACGCAGTATTTT
CASSLYEGESTDTQYF
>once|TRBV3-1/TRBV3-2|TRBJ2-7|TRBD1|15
TGTGCCAGCAGCCAAGACCTCGGGACAGGGCGCGAGCAGTACTTC
CASSQDLGTGREQYF
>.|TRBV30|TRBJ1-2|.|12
TGTGCCTGGAGCTCGGGCAACTATGGCTACACCTTC
CAWSSGNYGYTF
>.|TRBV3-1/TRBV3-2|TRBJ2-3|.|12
TGTGCCAGCAGCCTGAGCACAGATACGCAGTATTTT
CASSLSTDTQYF
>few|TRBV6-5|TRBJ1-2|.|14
TGTGCCAGCAGTTACACTCGATCGGGTGATGGCTACACCTTC
CASSYTRSGDGYTF
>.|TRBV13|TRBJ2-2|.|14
TGTGCCAGCAGCTCTTATGGCGGTACCGGGGAGCTGTTTTTT
CASSSYGGTGELFF
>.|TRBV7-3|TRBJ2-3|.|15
TGTGCCAGCAGCTCCTCTCCCGGCCGCACAGATACGCAGTATTTT
CASSSSPGRTDTQYF
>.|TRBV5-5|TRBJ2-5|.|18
TGTGCCAGCAGCTTGGGGGTTGTGTCAGGGAGGTACCAAGAGACCCAGTACTTC
CASSLGVVSGRYQETQYF
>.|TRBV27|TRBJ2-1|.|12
TGTGCCAGCAGTCTCCAGGGAAATGAGCAGTTCTTC
CASSLQGNEQFF